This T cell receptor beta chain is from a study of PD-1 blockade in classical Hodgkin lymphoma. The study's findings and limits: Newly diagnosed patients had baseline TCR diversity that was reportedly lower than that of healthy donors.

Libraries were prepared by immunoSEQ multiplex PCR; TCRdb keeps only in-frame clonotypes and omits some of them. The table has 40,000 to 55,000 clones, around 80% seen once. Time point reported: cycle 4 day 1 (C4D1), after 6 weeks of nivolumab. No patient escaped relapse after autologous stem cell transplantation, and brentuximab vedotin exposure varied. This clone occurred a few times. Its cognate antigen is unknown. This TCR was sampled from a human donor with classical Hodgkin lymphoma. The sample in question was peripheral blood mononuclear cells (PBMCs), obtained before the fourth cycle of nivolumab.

The CDR3 loop is CASSQDKELGAFF. DNA for the CDR3: TGCGCCAGCAGCCAAGATAAGGAGTTAGGGGCTTTCTTT. The chain couples TRBV4-3 to TRBJ1-1; D call uncertain. Trimming removed 0 bases at V and 11 bases at J, with 13 bases between. Germline V gene lookup returns CDR1 LGHNA and CDR2 YSLEER. This CDR3 region has 13 residues.